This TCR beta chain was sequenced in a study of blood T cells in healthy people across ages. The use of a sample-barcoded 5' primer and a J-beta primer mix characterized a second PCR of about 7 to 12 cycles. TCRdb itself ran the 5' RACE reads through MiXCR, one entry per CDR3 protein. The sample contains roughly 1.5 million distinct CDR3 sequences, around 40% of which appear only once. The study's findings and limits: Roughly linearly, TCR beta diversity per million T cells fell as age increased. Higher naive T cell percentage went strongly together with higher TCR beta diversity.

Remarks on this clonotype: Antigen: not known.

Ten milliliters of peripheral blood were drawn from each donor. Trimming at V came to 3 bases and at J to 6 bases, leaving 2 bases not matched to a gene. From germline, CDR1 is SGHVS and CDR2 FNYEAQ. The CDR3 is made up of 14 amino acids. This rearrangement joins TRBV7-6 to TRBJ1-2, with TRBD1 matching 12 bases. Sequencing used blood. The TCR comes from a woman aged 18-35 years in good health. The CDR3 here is CASSFGTGGDGYTF. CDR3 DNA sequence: TGTGCCAGCAGCTTCGGGACAGGGGGCGATGGCTACACCTTC.